Described below is a single TCR beta chain sequence and its context. Its antigen is undetermined. The source of the sample is a study of beta chain features in type 1 diabetes. All of the isolated RNA was reverse transcribed, so expressed TCRB transcripts were sequenced. Method: immunoSEQ multiplex PCR; TCRdb's copy keeps in-frame clones and lacks some. The top ten hold about 0.06% of the sample, which has 450,000 to 550,000 clones, approximately 30% seen once. It was one heparinised blood draw, averaging around 120 mL, that each donor gave. With 4 bases clipped from V and 2 bases from J, the junction kept 11 bases outside the gene matches. The CDR3 is made up of 18 amino acids. Germline V gene lookup returns CDR1 SEHNR and CDR2 FQNEAQ (reference sequence). The study's findings and limits: Naive, central memory and Treg TCRB repertoires appeared more alike in patients than in healthy donors. Type 1 diabetes patients showed fewer insertions and more deletions at VDJ junctions. Small HLA sub-analyses could not settle whether HLA shapes TCRB rearrangement.

The receptor was derived from a man aged 18-30 years in good health. Sequenced: naive CD4+ T cells from blood. The chain employs TRBV7-9 and TRBJ2-3; the match to TRBD2 covers 11 bases. CDR3 protein: CASSSTGASGRITDTQYF. In DNA form, the CDR3 reads TGTGCCAGCAGCTCTACGGGCGCTAGCGGGAGGATCACAGATACGCAGTATTTT.